This T cell receptor beta chain originates from a study of chemoradiotherapy in HPV16-positive cancers. As for the study in general: Candidate HPV-specific T-cell clones and common TCR motifs came from functional assays in two HPV16-positive patients.

Findings of the study overall: Candidate HPV-specific clones and E7-related TCR motifs grew in tumor during treatment. HPV-responsive T-cell expansion during chemoradiotherapy was linked to improved recurrence-free survival in HPV16-positive patients.

As regards this clone: The antigen is not known.

Germline trimming cut 5 bases from V and 0 bases from J; bases unmatched to any gene: 5. The CDR3 is made up of 15 amino acids. The V gene's germline CDR1 is SGHRS and CDR2 YFSETQ. Here immunoSEQ multiplex PCR was the method, and the copy in TCRdb shows in-frame clones only, minus some. Here the sample spans some 32,000 clones, around 88% being singletons. The receptor was derived from a human donor with HPV-associated anogenital cancer. The sequenced sample was blood, obtained from a patient who underwent chemoradiotherapy. The chain links TRBV5-1 to TRBJ2-3; 8 bases are a match to TRBD1. CDR3 nucleotide sequence: TGCGCCAGCAGACCGGGACAGGTTAGCACAGATACGCAGTATTTT. Translation gives CASRPGQVSTDTQYF.